A single sample gave rise to the 19 T cell receptor beta chains below, sequenced in a study of cytomegalovirus exposure and HLA in healthy donors. Vbeta (60) and Jbeta (13) primers were used in the PCR. Generated by immunoSEQ multiplex PCR, the TCRdb table keeps only in-frame clones and is missing some. Counted here are roughly 170,000 clones, approximately 81% occurring once; the ten biggest clones make up 2% to 2.5%. The specimen was PBMCs. These receptor sequences come from a woman under 40 in good health and CMV-seronegative.

This clone was seen only a few times. One end of the junction is discordant with germline, which a read error may explain. This sequence joins TRBV9 and TRBJ2-6, with D possibly TRBD1 on 5 matching bases. CDR3 length: 13 residues. Per germline, CDR1 SGDLS and CDR2 YYNGEE. Here the CDR3 reads CASSDSGANGLTF. CDR3 in DNA: TGTGCCAGCAGCGACTCTGGGGCCAACGGCCTGACTTTC.

This clone has only a few counts. The chain carries TRBV15 and TRBJ1-1; D is possibly TRBD1 (5 bases). Germline CDR1 reads LNHNV; CDR2 reads YYDKDF (reference sequence). Trimming pared 5 bases from V and 4 bases from J, leaving 11 bases between. The CDR3 contains 13 residues. The CDR3 nucleotides are TGTGCCACCAGCGGCTCCGGGGGCACTGAAGCTTTCTTT. Amino acids: CATSGSGGTEAFF.

The chain employs TRBV27 and TRBJ1-2; the match to TRBD1 covers 7 bases. The CDR3 contains 15 residues. With 2 bases clipped from V and 2 bases from J, the junction kept 5 bases outside the gene matches. Germline V gives CDR1 MNHEY, CDR2 SMNVEV (reference sequence). The CDR3: CASSLMTGNNYGYTF. The CDR3 nucleotides read TGTGCCAGCAGTTTAATGACAGGGAACAACTATGGCTACACCTTC.

The chain carries TRBV9 and TRBJ2-7, with TRBD1 matching 9 bases. Germline CDR1 SGDLS, CDR2 YYNGEE. V lost 4 bases to trimming and J lost 2 bases; unmatched junction nucleotides: 4. The CDR3 runs to 14 residues. CDR3 protein: CASSQTGGTYEQYF. Written as DNA, the CDR3 is TGTGCCAGCAGCCAGACAGGGGGGACCTACGAGCAGTACTTC.

The chain has TRBV4-2 and TRBJ2-2; possible D gene TRBD1, 5 bases. V was cut by 2 bases and J by 3 bases, with 7 bases left in between. Germline assignment: CDR1 LGHNA and CDR2 YNFKEQ. This CDR3 comprises 14 residues. In DNA, the CDR3 is TGTGCCAGCAGCCAATTCAGGGACACCGGGGAGCTGTTTTTT. Its translation: CASSQFRDTGELFF.

To note about this clone: An end of the junction does not agree with germline; a read error may underlie this. This sequence joins TRBV7-9 and TRBJ1-3; D might be TRBD1 (6 bases). The CDR3 loop spans 14 amino acids. From germline, CDR1 is SEHNR and CDR2 FQNEAQ (reference sequence). The CDR3 region has the DNA TGTTCCAGCAGCTTTCAGGGGTATCGGAACACCATATATTTT. This encodes CSSSFQGYRNTIYF.

The chain combines TRBV10-3 with TRBJ1-5; D is perhaps TRBD1 (6 bases). V gave up 6 bases and J gave up 11 bases, with 26 bases separating them. This CDR3 comprises 16 residues. CDR1 is ENHRY and CDR2 is SYGVKD in the germline V gene. The CDR3 loop is CAISDPRLGGEGAQHF. The CDR3 nucleotides are TGTGCCATCAGCGATCCCCGGTTAGGGGGGGAAGGAGCCCAGCATTTT.

The V call is TRBV7-9, the J call TRBJ2-1, with TRBD2 matching 16 bases. Germline CDR1 reads SEHNR; CDR2 reads FQNEAQ (reference sequence). The CDR3 spans 16 residues. V lost 6 bases and J lost 15; bases outside the gene matches: 14. CDR3 loop: CASSQGLAGGVQRGFF. Here the CDR3 DNA reads TGTGCCAGCAGTCAGGGACTAGCGGGAGGGGTACAACGCGGGTTCTTC. The variable domain in full, with the rest retrieved from reference TRBV7-9 and TRBJ2-1, is DTGVSQNPRHKITKRGQNVTFRCDPISEHNRLYWYRQTLGQGPEFLTYFQNEAQLEKSRLLSDRFSAERPKGSFSTLEIQRTEQGDSAMYLCASSQGLAGGVQRGFFGPGTRLTVL.

The J gene is TRBJ2-7, the V gene TRBV6-5, with D perhaps TRBD1 (6 bases). Per germline, CDR1 MNHEY and CDR2 SVGAGI. The CDR3 loop spans 15 amino acids. Trimming removed 3 bases at V and 4 bases at J, with 16 bases between. The CDR3 nucleotides are TGTGCCAGCAGTTATCGGGGCAGGGGCAGTTACGAGCAGTACTTC. Its protein is CASSYRGRGSYEQYF.

The chain links TRBV2 to TRBJ2-7; perhaps TRBD2 as D (5 bases). In germline, CDR1 is SNHLY, CDR2 FYNNEI. The CDR3 length is 15 residues. The germline V and J ends were trimmed by 1 base and 5 bases, with 15 bases remaining between them. CDR3 sequence reads: CASSEGWGAEDEQYF. In nucleotides, the CDR3 is TGTGCCAGCAGTGAAGGCTGGGGAGCTGAAGACGAGCAGTACTTC. The variable domain in full, completed from reference TRBV2 and TRBJ2-7, reads EPEVTQTPSHQVTQMGQEVILRCVPISNHLYFYWYRQILGQKVEFLVSFYNNEISEKSEIFDDQFSVERPDGSNFTLKIRSTKLEDSAMYFCASSEGWGAEDEQYFGPGTRLTVT.

The chain has TRBV6-5 and TRBJ1-6; no clear D gene. Germline loops: CDR1 MNHEY, CDR2 SVGAGI. V dropped 4 bases and J dropped 8 bases, with 12 bases sitting between them. CDR3 length: 14 amino acids. Here the CDR3 reads CASSSWNRDSPLHF. The CDR3 bases are TGTGCCAGCAGTTCCTGGAACAGAGATTCACCCCTCCACTTT.

The J gene is TRBJ1-5, the V gene TRBV4-1; D ambiguous. V lost 3 bases and J 0 bases, leaving 6 bases between the germline ends. The CDR3 consists of 14 residues. In germline, CDR1 is MGHRA, CDR2 YSYEKL. CDR3 in DNA: TGCGCCAGCAGCCAGCAGGCTAGCAATCAGCCCCAGCATTTT. The encoded protein is CASSQQASNQPQHF.

V usage is TRBV2 and J usage is TRBJ1-5; 9 nucleotides align to TRBD1. CDR3 size: 16 residues. Germline CDR1 reads SNHLY; CDR2 reads FYNNEI. Germline trimming cut 5 bases from V and 1 base from J; bases unmatched to any gene: 6. The CDR3 spells CASSPQGAMSNQPQHF. In DNA form, the CDR3 reads TGTGCCAGCAGTCCACAGGGGGCGATGAGCAATCAGCCCCAGCATTTT.

The chain employs TRBV2 and TRBJ2-3, with 13 bases fitting TRBD2. The germline V gene encodes CDR1 SNHLY and CDR2 FYNNEI. The ends lost 6 bases at V and 0 bases at J; junction bases unmatched: 3. CDR3 length: 16 amino acids. CDR3 DNA sequence: TGTGCCAGCAGGACTAGCGGGGGGCCAAGCACAGATACGCAGTATTTT. This gives the protein CASRTSGGPSTDTQYF. Using reference TRBV2 and TRBJ2-3 for the parts outside the CDR3, the full variable domain is EPEVTQTPSHQVTQMGQEVILRCVPISNHLYFYWYRQILGQKVEFLVSFYNNEISEKSEIFDDQFSVERPDGSNFTLKIRSTKLEDSAMYFCASRTSGGPSTDTQYFGPGTRLTVL.

The chain links TRBV18 to TRBJ1-2, with 11 bases aligning to TRBD1. The germline V gene encodes CDR1 KGHSH and CDR2 LQKENI. The CDR3 is 15 amino acids. With 5 bases clipped from V and 3 bases from J, the junction kept 5 bases outside the gene matches. In nucleotides, the CDR3 is TGTGCCAGCTCAAGAGGGACAGGGGGGGACTATGGCTACACCTTC. The encoded protein is CASSRGTGGDYGYTF.

This clone has only a few counts. The chain recombines TRBV29-1 with TRBJ1-1; possible D gene TRBD1, 5 bases. Looked up from germline, CDR1 is SQVTM and CDR2 is ANQGSEA. Trimming pared 7 bases from V and 1 base from J, leaving 7 bases between. The CDR3 covers 11 residues. The CDR3 here is CSGDRNTEAFF. As DNA, the CDR3 is TGCAGCGGTGACAGGAACACTGAAGCTTTCTTT.

This rearrangement joins TRBV4-3 to TRBJ2-1; no firm D call. Trimming cost V 0 bases and J 10 bases, with 16 bases left between them. The CDR3 spans 15 residues. Looked up from germline, CDR1 is LGHNA and CDR2 is YSLEER. This CDR3 is CASSQDPQSVREQFF. The CDR3 coding sequence is TGCGCCAGCAGCCAAGATCCACAATCGGTCAGGGAGCAGTTCTTC.

V and J are TRBV4-1 and TRBJ2-5; TRBD1 might be the D (5 bases). CDR3 size: 15 residues. The V gene lost 0 bases and the J gene lost 1 base, with 9 bases spanning the gap. In germline, CDR1 is MGHRA, CDR2 YSYEKL. The CDR3 protein is CASSQEGRVQETQYF. The CDR3 DNA is TGCGCCAGCAGCCAAGAAGGCAGGGTCCAAGAGACCCAGTACTTC.

On this clone itself: A junction end diverges from the germline sequence, so it may reflect a read error. This chain joins TRBV10-3 and TRBJ2-4; weak D call: TRBD2 (5 bases). The CDR3 totals 14 residues. The germline CDR1 and CDR2 sequences are ENHRY and SYGVKD. The CDR3 DNA is TGTGCCATCAGTGGGTCGCTAGCCAAAAACAGTCAGTACTTC. Its protein is CAISGSLAKNSQYF.